Presented here are 15 T cell receptor beta chains from one specimen sequenced in a study of blood T cell repertoires in COVID-19. Produced via immunoSEQ multiplex PCR; TCRdb's table is partial and in-frame only. The repertoire holds 200,000 or so clones, with about nine tenths as singletons. The sequenced sample was peripheral blood. The receptors shown here come from a man aged 50-60 years with acute or convalescent COVID-19.

V and J are TRBV7-7 and TRBJ2-1; D is ambiguous. Germline V lookup: CDR1 SSHAT, CDR2 FNYEAQ (reference sequence). The CDR3 runs to 14 residues. The V and J ends lost 4 bases and 7 bases respectively, with 14 bases between them. The CDR3 is CASSSLGRNNEQFF. DNA of the CDR3: TGTGCCAGCAGCTCCCTGGGCCGGAATAATGAGCAGTTCTTC.

This clone was seen more than once but under ten times. The chain is built from TRBV5-5 and TRBJ1-1; no reliable D call. The CDR3 consists of 14 residues. Trimming took off 1 base at V and 1 base at J, with 8 bases between the two ends. The germline V gene encodes CDR1 SGHKS and CDR2 YYEKEE (reference sequence). CDR3 in amino acids: CASSLRLPNTEAFF. CDR3 DNA sequence: TGTGCCAGCAGCTTGAGACTCCCGAACACTGAAGCTTTCTTT.

The gene calls are TRBV5-1 and TRBJ1-2, with D possibly matching TRBD1 (6 bases). The germline V gene encodes CDR1 SGHRS and CDR2 YFSETQ. Trimming took off 4 bases at V and 6 bases at J, with 19 bases between the two ends. This CDR3 comprises 15 residues. CDR3 sequence reads: CASSRSQQGGNGYTF. The CDR3, as DNA: TGCGCCAGCAGCCGATCTCAACAGGGTGGGAATGGCTACACCTTC. The full variable domain, rest sourced from reference TRBV5-1 and TRBJ1-2, is KAGVTQTPRYLIKTRGQQVTLSCSPISGHRSVSWYQQTPGQGLQFLFEYFSETQRNKGNFPGRFSGRQFSNSRSEMNVSTLELGDSALYLCASSRSQQGGNGYTFGSGTRLTVV.

The genes are TRBV4-1 and TRBJ1-1; TRBD1 aligns across 9 bases. The CDR3 contains 18 residues. The germline gives CDR1 MGHRA, CDR2 YSYEKL. J was trimmed by 2 bases and V by 1 base; bases with no gene match: 11. CDR3 bases: TGCGCCAGCAGCCAAGGTAGTGGACAGGGGCTTGGTAACACTGAAGCTTTCTTT. This encodes CASSQGSGQGLGNTEAFF.

This sequence joins TRBV6-5 and TRBJ1-2, with D perhaps TRBD1 (5 bases). From germline, CDR1 is MNHEY and CDR2 SVGAGI. Trimming took 10 bases from V and 7 from J, leaving 25 bases between them. The CDR3 has 15 amino acids. CDR3 bases: TGTGCCACCGCCCACCGGGGACTGCCTTTGGGTGGCTACACCTTC. It yields the protein CATAHRGLPLGGYTF.

The chain joins TRBV18 to TRBJ1-1; TRBD1 might be the D (5 bases). Per the germline V gene, CDR1 is KGHSH and CDR2 is LQKENI. This CDR3 region has 17 residues. V was trimmed by 5 bases and J by 3 bases, leaving 22 bases between them. CDR3 loop: CASSFQTASGGDTEAFF. CDR3 coding DNA: TGTGCCAGCTCATTCCAAACGGCATCGGGGGGGGACACTGAAGCTTTCTTT.

The rearrangement uses TRBV29-1 and TRBJ1-2; D might be TRBD1 (6 bases). There are 11 residues in the CDR3. The V and J ends lost 8 bases and 5 bases respectively, with 12 bases between them. Germline loops: CDR1 SQVTM, CDR2 ANQGSEA. The CDR3 loop reads CSPDRIYGYTF. As DNA, the CDR3 is TGCAGCCCCGACAGGATTTATGGCTACACCTTC.

This clone was observed a handful of times. The rearrangement uses TRBV7-9 and TRBJ1-3, with a tentative D call TRBD1 (5 bases). Germline CDR1 SEHNR, CDR2 FQNEAQ (reference sequence). The CDR3 loop spans 14 amino acids. V was shortened by 3 bases and J by 2 bases, with 8 bases between the two germline ends. Here the CDR3 DNA reads TGTGCCAGCAGCTTCCAAGGGGCTGGAAACACCATATATTTT. This sequence encodes CASSFQGAGNTIYF.

Comment on this clone: The same CDR3 arises from other DNA sequences in this sample as well. The CDR3 bases are TGTGCCAGCAGTTACACAGGACAGGGAGGCGGCTACACCTTC. Its translation is CASSYTGQGGGYTF. The chain joins TRBV6-5 to TRBJ1-2; TRBD1 aligns across 8 bases. J was trimmed by 8 bases and V by 2 bases; bases with no gene match: 7. Germline loops: CDR1 MNHEY, CDR2 SVGAGI. CDR3 length: 14 amino acids.

The CDR3 sequence is CASSPQVGETQYF. The DNA for the CDR3 is TGTGCCAGCAGCCCACAGGTAGGGGAGACCCAGTACTTC. This sequence joins TRBV12-3 or TRBV12-4 and TRBJ2-5, with D perhaps TRBD1 (5 bases). The V end was cut by 6 bases, the J end by 5 bases, with 13 bases between. The CDR3 has 13 amino acids.

The CDR3 here is CASSSPTGIRGTEAFF. Written as DNA, the CDR3 is TGTGCCAGCAGCTCCCCAACGGGAATCAGGGGCACTGAAGCTTTCTTT. V gene TRBV5-5 combines with J gene TRBJ1-1; a weak D match, TRBD1 (6 bases). V gave up 3 bases and J gave up 4 bases, with 19 bases separating them. The CDR3 runs 16 residues. The germline V gene has CDR1 SGHKS and CDR2 YYEKEE (reference sequence).

The genes are TRBV5-1 and TRBJ2-3; TRBD2 might be the D (6 bases). The V and J ends lost 2 bases and 2 bases respectively, with 12 bases between them. CDR1 is SGHRS, CDR2 YFSETQ, per germline. CDR3 size: 15 residues. The CDR3: CASSFPRGTTDTQYF. For the CDR3, the DNA is TGCGCCAGCAGCTTCCCCCGGGGGACCACAGATACGCAGTATTTT.

This clone was counted between two and nine times. The chain employs TRBV11-2 and TRBJ2-7; D might be TRBD2 (6 bases). Germline V lookup: CDR1 SGHAT, CDR2 FQNNGV. The germline V and J ends were trimmed by 7 bases and 2 bases, with 9 bases remaining between them. CDR3 length: 12 amino acids. Written as DNA, the CDR3 is TGTGCCAGCACCTCGGGGGCCTACGAGCAGTACTTC. Its translation is CASTSGAYEQYF.

The chain couples TRBV6-5 to TRBJ1-4; TRBD1 aligns across 12 bases. The CDR3 runs 14 residues. Germline CDR1 MNHEY, CDR2 SVGAGI. The junction had 4 bases not matched to a gene; V was cut back by 4 bases and J by 10 bases. CDR3 in amino acids: CASSSPGQGAKLFF. The CDR3 DNA sequence: TGTGCCAGCAGTTCTCCGGGACAGGGGGCAAAACTGTTTTTT.

This chain uses TRBV9 with TRBJ1-2; D possibly corresponds to TRBD1 (6 bases). CDR3 length: 13 amino acids. Germline V gene data show CDR1 as SGDLS and CDR2 as YYNGEE. V dropped 2 bases and J dropped 8 bases, with 13 bases sitting between them. CDR3 nucleotide sequence: TGTGCCAGCAGCGTTGTACAGGGCTCGGGCTACACCTTC. Its translation: CASSVVQGSGYTF.